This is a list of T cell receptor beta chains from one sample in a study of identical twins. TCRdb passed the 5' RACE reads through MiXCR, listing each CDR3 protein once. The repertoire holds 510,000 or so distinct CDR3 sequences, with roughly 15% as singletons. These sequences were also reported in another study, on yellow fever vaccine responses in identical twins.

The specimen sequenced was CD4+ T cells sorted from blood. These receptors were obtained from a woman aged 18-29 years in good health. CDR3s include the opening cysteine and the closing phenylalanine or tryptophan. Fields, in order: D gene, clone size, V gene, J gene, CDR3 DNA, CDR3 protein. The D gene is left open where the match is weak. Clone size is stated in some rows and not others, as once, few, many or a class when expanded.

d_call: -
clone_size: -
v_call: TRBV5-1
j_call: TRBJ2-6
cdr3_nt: TGCGCCAGCAGCTTGAATGGACGGAACTCTGGGGCCAACGTCCTGACTTTC
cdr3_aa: CASSLNGRNSGANVLTF

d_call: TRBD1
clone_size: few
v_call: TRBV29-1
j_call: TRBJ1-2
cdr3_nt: TGCAGCGTTGAAACGGAGGACAGGAGTCGGTATGGCTACACCTTC
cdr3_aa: CSVETEDRSRYGYTF

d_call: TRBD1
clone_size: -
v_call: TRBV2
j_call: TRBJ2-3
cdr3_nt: TGTGCCAGCATCCCCGAGGGGGCAAGAACCCCAGATACGCAGTATTTT
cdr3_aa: CASIPEGARTPDTQYF

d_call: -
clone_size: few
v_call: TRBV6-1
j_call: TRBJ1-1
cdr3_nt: TGTGCCAGCGGACAACAGCAGAACACTGAAGCTTTCTTT
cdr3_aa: CASGQQQNTEAFF

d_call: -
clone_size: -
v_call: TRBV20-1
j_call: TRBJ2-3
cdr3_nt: TGCAGTGCCAAATTTACGGGGGATACGCAGTATTTT
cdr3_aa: CSAKFTGDTQYF

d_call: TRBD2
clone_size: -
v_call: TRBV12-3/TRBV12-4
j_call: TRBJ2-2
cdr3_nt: TGTGCCAGCATCCTAGGGCGGGAGACTACCGGGGAGCTGTTTTTT
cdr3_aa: CASILGRETTGELFF

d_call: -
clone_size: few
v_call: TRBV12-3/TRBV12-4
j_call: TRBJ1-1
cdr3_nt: TGTGCCAGCAGTTTAGAGGGGGGGGTAATGAACACTGAAGCTTTCTTT
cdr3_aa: CASSLEGGVMNTEAFF

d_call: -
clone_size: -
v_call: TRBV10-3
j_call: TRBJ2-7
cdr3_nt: TGTGCCATCAGTGAGTTTGACACCTCCTACGAGCAGTACTTC
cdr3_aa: CAISEFDTSYEQYF

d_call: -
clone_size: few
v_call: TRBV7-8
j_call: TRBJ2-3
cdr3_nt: TGTGCCAGCAGCTTACTCCAGAGCACAGATACGCAGTATTTT
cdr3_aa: CASSLLQSTDTQYF

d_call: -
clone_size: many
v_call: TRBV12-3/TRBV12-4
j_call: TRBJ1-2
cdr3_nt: TGTGCCAGCAGGATGAAGGACGGGGCTTCGGGCTACACCTTC
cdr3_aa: CASRMKDGASGYTF

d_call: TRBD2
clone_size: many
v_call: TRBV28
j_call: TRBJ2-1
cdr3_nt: TGTGCCAGCAGTTTATGGAGCGGGGCTTTTGCTGTAGAGCAGTTCTTC
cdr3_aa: CASSLWSGAFAVEQFF

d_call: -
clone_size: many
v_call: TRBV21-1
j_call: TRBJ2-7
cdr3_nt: TGTGCCAGCATGTTAGTCTCAGCAGCCTACGAGCAGTACTTC
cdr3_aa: CASMLVSAAYEQYF

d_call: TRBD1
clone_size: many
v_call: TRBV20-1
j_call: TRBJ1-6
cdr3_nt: TGCAGTGCTAGACGACAGGGGCTTAATTCACCCCTCCACTTT
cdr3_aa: CSARRQGLNSPLHF

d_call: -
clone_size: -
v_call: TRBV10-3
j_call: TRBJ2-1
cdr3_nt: TGTGCCGCCGGGACACACTACAATGAGCAGTTCTTC
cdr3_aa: CAAGTHYNEQFF

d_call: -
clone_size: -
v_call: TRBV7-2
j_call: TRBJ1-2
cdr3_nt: TGTGCCAGCAGCTCCCAACCAGCTTATGGCTACACCTTC
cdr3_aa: CASSSQPAYGYTF

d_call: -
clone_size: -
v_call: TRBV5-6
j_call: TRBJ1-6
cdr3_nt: TGTGCCAGCAGCTTGATGGGGTTATCCTATAATTCACCCCTCCACTTT
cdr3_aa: CASSLMGLSYNSPLHF

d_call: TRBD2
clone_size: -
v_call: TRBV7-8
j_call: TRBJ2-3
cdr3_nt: TGTGCCAGCAGCGTGTTAGCGGGGGGGCCCACAGATACGCAGTATTTT
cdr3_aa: CASSVLAGGPTDTQYF

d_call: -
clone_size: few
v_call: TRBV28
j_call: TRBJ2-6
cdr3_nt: TGTGCCAGCAGTTTTTGGCAGGGGCCAGCCCCGGACGTCCTGACTTTC
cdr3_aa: CASSFWQGPAPDVLTF

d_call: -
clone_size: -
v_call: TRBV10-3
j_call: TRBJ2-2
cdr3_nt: TGTGCCATCAGTGCTGGGGACACCGGGGAGCTGTTTTTT
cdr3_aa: CAISAGDTGELFF

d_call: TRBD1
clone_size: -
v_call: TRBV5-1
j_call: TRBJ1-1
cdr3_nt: TGCGCCAGCAGCATCGGGACAGGGAAAACTGAAGCTTTCTTT
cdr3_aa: CASSIGTGKTEAFF

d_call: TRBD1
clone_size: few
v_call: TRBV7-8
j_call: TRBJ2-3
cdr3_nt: TGTGCCAGCAGCGCACGACAGGGGTCGAGCACAGATACGCAGTATTTT
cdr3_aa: CASSARQGSSTDTQYF

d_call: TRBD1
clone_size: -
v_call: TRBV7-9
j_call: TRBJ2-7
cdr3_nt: TGTGCCAGCAGCCCTCGACAGGGCTCCCACGAGCAGTACTTC
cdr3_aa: CASSPRQGSHEQYF

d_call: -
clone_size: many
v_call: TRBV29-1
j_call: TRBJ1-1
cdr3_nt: TGCAGCGTTGATACCCGGGGGGGGCGATGGAACACTGAAGCTTTCTTT
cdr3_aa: CSVDTRGGRWNTEAFF

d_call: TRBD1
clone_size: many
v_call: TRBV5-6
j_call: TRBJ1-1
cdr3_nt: TGTGCCAGCAGCTGGGGACAGGGGAACACTGAAGCTTTCTTT
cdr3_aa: CASSWGQGNTEAFF

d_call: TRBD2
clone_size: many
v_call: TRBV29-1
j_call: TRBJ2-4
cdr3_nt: TGCAGCGGGGGAGGGCAGGGAAACATTCAGTACTTC
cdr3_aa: CSGGGQGNIQYF

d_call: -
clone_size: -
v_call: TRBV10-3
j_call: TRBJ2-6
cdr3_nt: TGTGCCACCGGAGGAGAAGGGTATTCCCTCTTTGCCAACGTCCTGACTTTC
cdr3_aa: CATGGEGYSLFANVLTF

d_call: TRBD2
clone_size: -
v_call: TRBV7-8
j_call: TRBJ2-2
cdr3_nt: TGTGCCAGCAGCTTACGTCGGGACTACCCCGGGGAGCTGTTTTTT
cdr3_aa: CASSLRRDYPGELFF

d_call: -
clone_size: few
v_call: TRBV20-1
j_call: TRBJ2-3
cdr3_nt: TGCAGTGCTTTCCAGTCGCGGATCCGTGGCACAGATACGCAGTATTTT
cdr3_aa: CSAFQSRIRGTDTQYF

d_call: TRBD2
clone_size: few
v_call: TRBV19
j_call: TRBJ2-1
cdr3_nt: TGTGCCAGTAAAACTAGCGGGTTTAGCTACAATGAGCAGTTCTTC
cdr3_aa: CASKTSGFSYNEQFF

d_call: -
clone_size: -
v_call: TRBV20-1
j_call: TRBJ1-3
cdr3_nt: TGCAGTGCTAGTGGTTTTATGATGACTGGAAACACCATATATTTT
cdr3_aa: CSASGFMMTGNTIYF

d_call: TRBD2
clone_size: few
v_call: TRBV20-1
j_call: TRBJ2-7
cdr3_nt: TGCAGTGCTAGCCCTAGCGGGTCTAGCTCCTACGAGCAGTACTTC
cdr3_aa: CSASPSGSSSYEQYF

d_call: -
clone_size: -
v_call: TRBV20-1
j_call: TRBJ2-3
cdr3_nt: TGCAGTGCTACCATTGGGTTGGGGGCCCTTGGCACAGATACGCAGTATTTT
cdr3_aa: CSATIGLGALGTDTQYF

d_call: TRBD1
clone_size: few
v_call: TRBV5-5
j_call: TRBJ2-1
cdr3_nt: TGTGCCAGCAGCTTGGGGACAGGGGGTTTGTCCTACAATGAGCAGTTCTTC
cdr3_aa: CASSLGTGGLSYNEQFF

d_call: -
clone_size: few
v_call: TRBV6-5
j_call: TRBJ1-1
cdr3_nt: TGTGCCAGCAGTTACTCGAGGCACTCCGAAGCTTTCTTT
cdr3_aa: CASSYSRHSEAFF

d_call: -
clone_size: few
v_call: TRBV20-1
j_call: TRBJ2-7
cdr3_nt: TGCAGTGCTAGGGCTACAGGGAGTGAGCAGTACTTC
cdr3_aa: CSARATGSEQYF

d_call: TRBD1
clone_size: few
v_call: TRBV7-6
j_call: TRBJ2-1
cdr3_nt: TGTGCCAGCAGCTTAGCGTCCGGGACAGGGGTTCGCAATGAGCAGTTCTTC
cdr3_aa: CASSLASGTGVRNEQFF

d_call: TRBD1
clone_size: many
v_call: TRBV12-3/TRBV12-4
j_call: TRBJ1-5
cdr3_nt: TGTGCCAGCAGTTTTGCACAGGGGGGTCAGCCCCAGCATTTT
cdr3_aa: CASSFAQGGQPQHF

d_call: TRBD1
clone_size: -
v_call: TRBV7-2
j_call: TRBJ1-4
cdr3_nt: TGTGCCAGCAGCCTCGGGGACAGGGACAATGAAAAACTGTTTTTT
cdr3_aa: CASSLGDRDNEKLFF

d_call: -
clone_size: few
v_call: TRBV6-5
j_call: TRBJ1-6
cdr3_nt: TGTGCCAGCAGTTACTCGAATAAGAATTCACCCCTCCACTTT
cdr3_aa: CASSYSNKNSPLHF

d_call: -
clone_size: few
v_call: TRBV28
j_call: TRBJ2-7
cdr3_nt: TGTGCCAGCACGGCAGGGTACTACGAGCAGTACTTC
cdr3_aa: CASTAGYYEQYF

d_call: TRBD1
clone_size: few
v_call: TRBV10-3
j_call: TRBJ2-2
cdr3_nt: TGTGCCATCAGTGGACAGGGAGTCGTATCGGGGGAGCTGTTTTTT
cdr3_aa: CAISGQGVVSGELFF

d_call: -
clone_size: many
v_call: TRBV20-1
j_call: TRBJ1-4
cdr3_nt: TGCAGTGCATCCCCGGGACGGCCAAATGAAAAACTGTTTTTT
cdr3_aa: CSASPGRPNEKLFF

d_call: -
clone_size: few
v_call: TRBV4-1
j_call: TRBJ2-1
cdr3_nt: TGCGCCAGCAGCACCAGAAAGGGCTACAATGAGCAGTTCTTC
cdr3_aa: CASSTRKGYNEQFF

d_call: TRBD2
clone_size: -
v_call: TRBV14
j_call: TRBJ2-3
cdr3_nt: TGTGCCAGCAGCCAACATTGGCTAGCGGGAGGCACAGATACGCAGTATTTT
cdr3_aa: CASSQHWLAGGTDTQYF

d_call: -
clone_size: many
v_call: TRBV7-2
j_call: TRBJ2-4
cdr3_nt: TGTGCCAGCAGCTTGATTGGGACGCAAGAAAACATTCAGTACTTC
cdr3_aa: CASSLIGTQENIQYF

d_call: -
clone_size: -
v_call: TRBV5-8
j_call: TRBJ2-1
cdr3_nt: TGTGCCAGCAGCTTGGGTCACAGCTCCTACAATGAGCAGTTCTTC
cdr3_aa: CASSLGHSSYNEQFF